This T cell receptor (beta chain) emerged from a study of hypomethylating agent response in myelodysplastic syndrome. Study at large: Patients received azacitidine (about 70% of the 11) or decitabine (3 of 11). The myelodysplastic syndrome patients comprised about 10 men and a couple of women. Most often mutated was TET2, found in 5 of 11 patients. The study's findings and limits: Richness, rarefaction diversity and clonality did not change significantly after hypomethylating treatment.

Details on this clone: The antigen is undetermined.

Trimming cost V 3 bases and J 3 bases, with 15 bases left between them. The CDR3 extends over 15 amino acids. Germline V lookup: CDR1 ENHRY, CDR2 SYGVKD. Sequenced by immunoSEQ multiplex PCR; TCRdb stores in-frame clones only, minus some. The data contain approximately 10,000 clones, over 80% of them seen just once; the ten biggest clones take up 4%. The sample here was bone marrow, taken before or after starting hypomethylating agent treatment for myelodysplastic syndrome (not recorded which). The clonotype was recovered from a human donor with myelodysplastic syndrome. The rearrangement uses TRBV10-3 and TRBJ2-7; tentative D call: TRBD1 (6 bases). The CDR3 spells CAISDARTADYEQYF. DNA of the CDR3: TGTGCCATCAGTGACGCCCGGACAGCGGACTACGAGCAGTACTTC.